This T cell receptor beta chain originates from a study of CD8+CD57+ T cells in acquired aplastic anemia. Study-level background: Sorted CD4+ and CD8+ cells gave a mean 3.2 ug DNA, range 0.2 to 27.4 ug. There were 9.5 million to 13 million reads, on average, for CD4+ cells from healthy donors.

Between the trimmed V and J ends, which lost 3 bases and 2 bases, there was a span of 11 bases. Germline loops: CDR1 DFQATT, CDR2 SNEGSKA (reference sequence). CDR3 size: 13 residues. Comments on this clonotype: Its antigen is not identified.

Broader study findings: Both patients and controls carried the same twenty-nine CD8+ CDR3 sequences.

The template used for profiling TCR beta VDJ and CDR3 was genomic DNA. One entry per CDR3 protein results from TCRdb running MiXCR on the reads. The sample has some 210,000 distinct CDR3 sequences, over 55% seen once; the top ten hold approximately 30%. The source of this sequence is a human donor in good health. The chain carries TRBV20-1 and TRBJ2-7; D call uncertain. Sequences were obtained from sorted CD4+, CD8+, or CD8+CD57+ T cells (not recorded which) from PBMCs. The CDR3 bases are TGCAGTGCTAGTACCCCCTCAGCCTACGAGCAGTACTTC. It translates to CSASTPSAYEQYF.